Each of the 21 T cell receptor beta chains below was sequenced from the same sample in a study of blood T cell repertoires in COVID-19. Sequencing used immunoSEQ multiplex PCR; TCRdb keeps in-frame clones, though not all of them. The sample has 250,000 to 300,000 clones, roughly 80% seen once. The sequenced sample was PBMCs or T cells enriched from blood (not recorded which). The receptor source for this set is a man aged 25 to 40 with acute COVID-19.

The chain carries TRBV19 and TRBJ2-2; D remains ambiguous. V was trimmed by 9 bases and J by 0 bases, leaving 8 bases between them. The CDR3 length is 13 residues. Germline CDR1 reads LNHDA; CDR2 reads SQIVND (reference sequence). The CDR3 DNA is TGTGCCAGCAGGAACACGAACACCGGGGAGCTGTTTTTT. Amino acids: CASRNTNTGELFF. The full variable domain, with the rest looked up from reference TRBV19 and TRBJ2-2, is DGGITQSPKYLFRKEGQNVTLSCEQNLNHDAMYWYRQDPGQGLRLIYYSQIVNDFQKGDIAEGYSVSREKKESFPLTVTSAQKNPTAFYLCASRNTNTGELFFGEGSRLTVL.

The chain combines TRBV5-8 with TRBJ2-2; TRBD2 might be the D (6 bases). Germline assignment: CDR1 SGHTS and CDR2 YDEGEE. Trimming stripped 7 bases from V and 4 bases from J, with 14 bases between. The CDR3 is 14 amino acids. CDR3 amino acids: CASGRRASTGELFF. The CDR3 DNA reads TGTGCCAGCGGCCGGAGGGCCAGCACCGGGGAGCTGTTTTTT.

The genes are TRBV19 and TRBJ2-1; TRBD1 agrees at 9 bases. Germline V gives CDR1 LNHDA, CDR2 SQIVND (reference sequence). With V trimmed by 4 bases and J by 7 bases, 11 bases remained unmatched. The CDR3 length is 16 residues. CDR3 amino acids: CASSRRGQGIGNEQFF. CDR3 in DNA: TGTGCCAGTAGTAGAAGGGGACAGGGAATAGGGAATGAGCAGTTCTTC.

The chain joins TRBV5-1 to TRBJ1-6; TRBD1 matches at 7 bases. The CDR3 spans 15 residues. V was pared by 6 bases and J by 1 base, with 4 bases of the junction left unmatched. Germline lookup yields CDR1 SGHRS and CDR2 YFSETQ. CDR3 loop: CASTETGSYNSPLHF. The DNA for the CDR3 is TGCGCCAGCACCGAGACAGGGTCCTATAATTCACCCCTCCACTTT.

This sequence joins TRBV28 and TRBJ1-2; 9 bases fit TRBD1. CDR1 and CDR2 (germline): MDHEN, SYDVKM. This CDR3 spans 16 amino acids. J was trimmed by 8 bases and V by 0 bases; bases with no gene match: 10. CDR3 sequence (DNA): TGTGCCAGCAGTTTATGGGGACAGGGCGTTCAGTGGGGCTACACCTTC. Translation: CASSLWGQGVQWGYTF.

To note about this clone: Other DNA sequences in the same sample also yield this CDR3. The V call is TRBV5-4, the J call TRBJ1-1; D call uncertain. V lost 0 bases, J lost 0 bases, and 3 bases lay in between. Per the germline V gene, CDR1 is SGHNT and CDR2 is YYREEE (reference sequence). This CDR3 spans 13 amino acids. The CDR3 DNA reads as TGTGCCAGCAGCTTGGCAGTGAACACTGAAGCTTTCTTT. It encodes CASSLAVNTEAFF.

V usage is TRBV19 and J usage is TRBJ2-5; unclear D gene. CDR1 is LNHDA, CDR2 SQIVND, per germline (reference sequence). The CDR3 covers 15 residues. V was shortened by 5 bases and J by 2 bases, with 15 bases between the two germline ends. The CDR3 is CASSFDRLRQETQYF. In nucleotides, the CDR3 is TGTGCCAGTAGTTTCGATAGATTAAGACAAGAGACCCAGTACTTC.

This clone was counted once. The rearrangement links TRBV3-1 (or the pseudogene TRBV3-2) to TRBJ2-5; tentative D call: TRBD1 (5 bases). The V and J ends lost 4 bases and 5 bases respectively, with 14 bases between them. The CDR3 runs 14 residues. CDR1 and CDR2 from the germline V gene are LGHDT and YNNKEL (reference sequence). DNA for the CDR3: TGTGCCAGCAGCCCCCAGGGCACCCGGGAGACCCAGTACTTC. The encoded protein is CASSPQGTRETQYF.

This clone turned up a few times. CDR3: CASSLKGLAGVLDTQYF. The CDR3 DNA reads TGTGCCAGCAGCCTTAAGGGCCTAGCGGGAGTATTAGATACGCAGTATTTT. The chain recombines TRBV4-2 with TRBJ2-3; 10 nucleotides align to TRBD2. The trim removed 4 bases at V and 5 bases at J, leaving 12 bases unmatched. The germline V gene encodes CDR1 LGHNA and CDR2 YNFKEQ. The CDR3 extends over 17 amino acids.

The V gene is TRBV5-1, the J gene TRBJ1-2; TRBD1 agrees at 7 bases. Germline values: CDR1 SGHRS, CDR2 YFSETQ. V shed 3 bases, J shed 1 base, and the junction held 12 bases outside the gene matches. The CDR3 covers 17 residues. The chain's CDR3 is CASSSSDRVRVNYGYTF. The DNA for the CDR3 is TGCGCCAGCAGCTCGTCAGACAGGGTTAGGGTTAACTATGGCTACACCTTC.

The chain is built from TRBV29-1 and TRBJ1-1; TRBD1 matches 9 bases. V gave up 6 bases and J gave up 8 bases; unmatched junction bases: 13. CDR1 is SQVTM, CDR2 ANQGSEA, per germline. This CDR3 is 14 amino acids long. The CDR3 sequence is CSVLTIGTGKEAFF. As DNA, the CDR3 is TGCAGCGTGCTGACAATCGGGACAGGGAAAGAAGCTTTCTTT. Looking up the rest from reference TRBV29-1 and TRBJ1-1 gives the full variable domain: SAVISQKPSRDICQRGTSLTIQCQVDSQVTMMFWYRQQPGQSLTLIATANQGSEATYESGFVIDKFPISRPNLTFSTLTVSNMSPEDSSIYLCSVLTIGTGKEAFFGQGTRLTVV.

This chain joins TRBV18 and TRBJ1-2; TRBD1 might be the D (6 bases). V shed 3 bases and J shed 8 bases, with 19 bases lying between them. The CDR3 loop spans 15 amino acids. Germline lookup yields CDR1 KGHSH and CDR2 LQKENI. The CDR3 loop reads CASSPPGQFVGGYTF. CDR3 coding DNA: TGTGCCAGCTCACCTCCTGGACAGTTTGTTGGCGGCTACACCTTC.

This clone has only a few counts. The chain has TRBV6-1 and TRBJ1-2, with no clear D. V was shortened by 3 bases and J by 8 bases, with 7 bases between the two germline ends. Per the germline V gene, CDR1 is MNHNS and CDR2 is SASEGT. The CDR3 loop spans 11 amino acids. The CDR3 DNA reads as TGTGCCAGCAGTGATCGGGTCGGCTACACCTTC. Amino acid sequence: CASSDRVGYTF.

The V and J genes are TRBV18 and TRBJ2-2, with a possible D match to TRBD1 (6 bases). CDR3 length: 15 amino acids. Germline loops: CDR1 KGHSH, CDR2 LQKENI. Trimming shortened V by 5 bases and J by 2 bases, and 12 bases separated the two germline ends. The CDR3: CASSLRTVNTGELFF. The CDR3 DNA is TGTGCCAGCTCATTGCGGACAGTAAACACCGGGGAGCTGTTTTTT.

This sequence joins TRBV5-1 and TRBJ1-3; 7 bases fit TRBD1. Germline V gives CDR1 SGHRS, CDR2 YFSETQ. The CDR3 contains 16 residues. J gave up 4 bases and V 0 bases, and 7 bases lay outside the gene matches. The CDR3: CASSLGPTGVGNTIYF. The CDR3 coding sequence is TGCGCCAGCAGCTTGGGTCCCACAGGGGTCGGAAACACCATATATTTT.

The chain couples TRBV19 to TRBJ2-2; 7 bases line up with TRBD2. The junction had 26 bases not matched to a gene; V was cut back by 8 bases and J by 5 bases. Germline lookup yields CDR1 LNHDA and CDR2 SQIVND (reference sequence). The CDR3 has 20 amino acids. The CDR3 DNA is TGTGCCAGTGACCGGAAGGAGCGGGACCCCTTATCCTTTGGTACCGGGGAGCTGTTTTTT. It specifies CASDRKERDPLSFGTGELFF.

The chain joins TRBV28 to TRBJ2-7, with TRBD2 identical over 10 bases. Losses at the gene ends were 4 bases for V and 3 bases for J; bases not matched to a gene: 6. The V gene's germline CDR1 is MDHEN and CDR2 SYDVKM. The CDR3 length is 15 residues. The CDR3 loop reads CASSWSGRALYEQYV. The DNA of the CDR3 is TGTGCCAGCAGTTGGAGCGGGAGGGCCCTCTACGAGCAGTACGTC.

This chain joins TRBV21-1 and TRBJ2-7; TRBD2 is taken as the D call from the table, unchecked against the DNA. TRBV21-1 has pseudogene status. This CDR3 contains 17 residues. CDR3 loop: CASSRLVSSGTKYEQYV. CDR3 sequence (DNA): TGTGCCAGCAGCAGACTAGTTTCGTCGGGAACTAAATACGAGCAGTACGTC.

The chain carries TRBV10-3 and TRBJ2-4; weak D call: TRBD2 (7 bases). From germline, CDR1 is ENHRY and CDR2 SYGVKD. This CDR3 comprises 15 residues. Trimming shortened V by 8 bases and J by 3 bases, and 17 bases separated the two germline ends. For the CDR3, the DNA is TGTGCCATCTCCTGGGGGGGGGCGGACAAAAACATTCAGTACTTC. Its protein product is CAISWGGADKNIQYF.

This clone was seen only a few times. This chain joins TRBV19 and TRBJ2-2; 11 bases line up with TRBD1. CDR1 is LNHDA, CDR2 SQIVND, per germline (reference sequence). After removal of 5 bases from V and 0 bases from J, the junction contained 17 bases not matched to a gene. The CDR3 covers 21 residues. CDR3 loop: CASSPDTIGQGARANTGELFF. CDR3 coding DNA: TGTGCCAGTAGTCCCGATACGATTGGACAGGGGGCTAGGGCGAACACCGGGGAGCTGTTTTTT.

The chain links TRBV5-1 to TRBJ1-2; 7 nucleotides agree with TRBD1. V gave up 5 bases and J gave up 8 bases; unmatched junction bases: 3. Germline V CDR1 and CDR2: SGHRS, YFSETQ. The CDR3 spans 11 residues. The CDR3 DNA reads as TGCGCCAGCAGTTTAGGGGGCGGCTACACCTTC. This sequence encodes CASSLGGGYTF.